Below, one T cell receptor (beta chain) is given with its context. The data were taken from a study of blood T cell repertoires in COVID-19. The CDR3 covers 15 residues. The ends were cut back, 6 bases at V and 4 bases at J, with 18 bases in the middle. Germline V gene data show CDR1 as MGHRA and CDR2 as YSYEKL. Profiling relied on immunoSEQ multiplex PCR, and the TCRdb table lists in-frame clones only, not all of them. The sample contains 390,000 or so clones, around 83% of which appear only once. Participants had their cohort set by participant-reported clinical history. What the recovered Cohort 3 donors had was two negative PCRs, clearance, or symptom resolution.

The clonotype comes from a woman aged 45 to 65 who had recovered from COVID-19. Material for sequencing was PBMCs or T cells enriched from blood (not recorded which). The V gene is TRBV4-1, the J gene TRBJ1-2; TRBD1 is a possible D gene (6 bases). The CDR3 protein is CASSPGQTSPYGYTF. Written as DNA, the CDR3 is TGCGCCAGCAGTCCAGGACAGACATCCCCCTATGGCTACACCTTC.